The present T cell receptor beta chain was sequenced within a study of blood T cell repertoires in COVID-19. In the original processing: Scientists estimated how many nucleated cells there were by amplifying reference gene primers. Measured with immunoSEQ multiplex PCR; TCRdb has only the in-frame clones, and not every one. The DNA was the basis for D and trimming; V, J and clone size are from that table. The data show about 270,000 clones, around 82% seen once. Germline V gene data show CDR1 as MGHDK and CDR2 as SYGVNS. The ends were cut back, 6 bases at V and 4 bases at J, with 10 bases in the middle. The CDR3 length is 12 residues.

The chain links TRBV25-1 to TRBJ2-7; no clear D gene. Sequenced: peripheral blood. This TCR was recovered from a woman under 30 with acute or convalescent COVID-19. The CDR3 DNA follows: TGTGCCAGCAGACTACGAAATTACGAGCAGTACTTC. It is translated as CASRLRNYEQYF.